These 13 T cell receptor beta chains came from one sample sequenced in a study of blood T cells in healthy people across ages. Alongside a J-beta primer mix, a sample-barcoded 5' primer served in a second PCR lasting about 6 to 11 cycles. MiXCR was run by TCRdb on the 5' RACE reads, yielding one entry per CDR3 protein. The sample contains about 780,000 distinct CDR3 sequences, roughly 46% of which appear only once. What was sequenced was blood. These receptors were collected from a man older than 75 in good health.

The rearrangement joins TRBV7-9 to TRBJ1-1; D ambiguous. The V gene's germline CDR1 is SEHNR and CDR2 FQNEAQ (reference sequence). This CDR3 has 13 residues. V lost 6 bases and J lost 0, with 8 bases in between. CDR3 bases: TGTGCCAGCAGTGGTCTGGTGAACACTGAAGCTTTCTTT. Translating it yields CASSGLVNTEAFF.

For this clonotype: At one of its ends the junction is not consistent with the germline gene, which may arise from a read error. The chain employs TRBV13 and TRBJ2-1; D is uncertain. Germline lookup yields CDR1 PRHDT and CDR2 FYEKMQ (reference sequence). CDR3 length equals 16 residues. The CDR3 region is CASSPKAYRSYNKQFF. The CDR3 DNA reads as TGTGCCAGCAGCCCAAAGGCCTACCGCTCCTACAATAAGCAGTTCTTC.

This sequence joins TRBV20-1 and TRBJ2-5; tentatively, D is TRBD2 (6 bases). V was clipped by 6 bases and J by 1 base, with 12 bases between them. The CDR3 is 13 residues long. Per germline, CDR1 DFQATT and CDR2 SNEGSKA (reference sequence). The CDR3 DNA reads TGCAGTGCAACCCCCGGGAGCCAAGAGACCCAGTACTTC. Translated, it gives CSATPGSQETQYF.

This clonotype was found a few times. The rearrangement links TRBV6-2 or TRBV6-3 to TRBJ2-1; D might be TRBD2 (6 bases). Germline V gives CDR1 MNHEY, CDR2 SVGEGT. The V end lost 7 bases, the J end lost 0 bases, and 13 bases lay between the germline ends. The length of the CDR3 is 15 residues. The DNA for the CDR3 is TGTGCCAGCACCATACGGGAGCCCTCCTACAATGAGCAGTTCTTC. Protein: CASTIREPSYNEQFF.

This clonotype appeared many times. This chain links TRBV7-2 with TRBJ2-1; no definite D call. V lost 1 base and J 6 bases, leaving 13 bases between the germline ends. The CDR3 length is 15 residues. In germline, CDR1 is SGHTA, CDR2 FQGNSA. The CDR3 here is CASSLEISRINEQFF. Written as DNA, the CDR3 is TGTGCCAGCAGCTTAGAGATAAGTAGGATCAATGAGCAGTTCTTC. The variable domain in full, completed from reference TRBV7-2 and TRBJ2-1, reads GAGVSQSPSNKVTEKGKDVELRCDPISGHTALYWYRQSLGQGLEFLIYFQGNSAPDKSGLPSDRFSAERTGGSVSTLTIQRTQQEDSAVYLCASSLEISRINEQFFGPGTRLTVL.

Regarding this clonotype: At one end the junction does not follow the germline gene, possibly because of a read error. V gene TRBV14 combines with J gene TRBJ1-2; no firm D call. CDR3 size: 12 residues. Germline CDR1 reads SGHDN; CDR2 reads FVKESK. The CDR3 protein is CASSRLNYGYIF. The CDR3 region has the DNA TGTGCCAGCAGCCGACTAAACTATGGCTACATCTTC.

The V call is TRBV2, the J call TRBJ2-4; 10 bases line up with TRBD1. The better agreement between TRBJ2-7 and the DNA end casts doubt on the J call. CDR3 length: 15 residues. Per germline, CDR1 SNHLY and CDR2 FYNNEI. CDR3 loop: CASSAPGTGAYEQYF. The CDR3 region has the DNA TGTGCCAGCAGTGCGCCCGGGACAGGGGCCTACGAGCAGTACTTC.

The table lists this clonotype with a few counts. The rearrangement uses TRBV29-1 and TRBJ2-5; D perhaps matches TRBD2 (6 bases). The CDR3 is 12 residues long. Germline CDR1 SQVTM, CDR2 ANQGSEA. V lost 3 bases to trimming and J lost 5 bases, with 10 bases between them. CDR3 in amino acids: CSVEEGTETQYF. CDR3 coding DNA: TGCAGCGTTGAGGAGGGGACGGAGACCCAGTACTTC.

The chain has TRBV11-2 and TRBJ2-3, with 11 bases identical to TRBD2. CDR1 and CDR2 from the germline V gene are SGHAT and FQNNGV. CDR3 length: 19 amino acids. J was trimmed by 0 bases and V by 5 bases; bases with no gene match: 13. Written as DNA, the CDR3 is TGTGCCAGCAGCGCACGGTGGTCTAGCGGGAGGACTAGCACAGATACGCAGTATTTT. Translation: CASSARWSSGRTSTDTQYF.

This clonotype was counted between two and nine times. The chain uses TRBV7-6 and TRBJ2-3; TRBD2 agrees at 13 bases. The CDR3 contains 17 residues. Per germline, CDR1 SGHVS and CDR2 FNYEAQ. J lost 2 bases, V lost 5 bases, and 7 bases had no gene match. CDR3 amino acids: CASSVGTSGVITDTQYF. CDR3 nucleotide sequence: TGTGCCAGCAGCGTAGGGACTAGCGGGGTGATCACAGATACGCAGTATTTT. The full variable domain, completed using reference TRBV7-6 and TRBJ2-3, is GAGVSQSPRYKVTKRGQDVALRCDPISGHVSLYWYRQALGQGPEFLTYFNYEAQQDKSGLPNDRFSAERPEGSISTLTIQRTEQRDSAMYRCASSVGTSGVITDTQYFGPGTRLTVL.

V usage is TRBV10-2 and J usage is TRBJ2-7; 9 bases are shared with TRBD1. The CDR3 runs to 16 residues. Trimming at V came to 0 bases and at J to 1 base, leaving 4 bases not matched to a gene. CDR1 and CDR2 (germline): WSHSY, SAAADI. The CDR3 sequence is CASSESAGTGSYEQYF. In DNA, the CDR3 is TGCGCCAGCAGTGAGTCGGCCGGGACAGGGTCCTACGAGCAGTACTTC.

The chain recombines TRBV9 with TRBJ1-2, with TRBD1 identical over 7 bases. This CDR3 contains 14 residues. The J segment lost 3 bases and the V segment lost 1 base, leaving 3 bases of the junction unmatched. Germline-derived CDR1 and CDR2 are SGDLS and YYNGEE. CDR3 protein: CASSVWDSDYGYTF. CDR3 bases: TGTGCCAGCAGCGTATGGGACAGCGACTATGGCTACACCTTC. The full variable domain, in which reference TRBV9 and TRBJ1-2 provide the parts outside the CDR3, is DSGVTQTPKHLITATGQRVTLRCSPRSGDLSVYWYQQSLDQGLQFLIQYYNGEERAKGNILERFSAQQFPDLHSELNLSSLELGDSALYFCASSVWDSDYGYTFGSGTRLTVV.

CDR3 nucleotides: TGTGCCACTAAGAACGGACAGGGAGTGGGAGGCTACACCTTC. This encodes CATKNGQGVGGYTF. The rearrangement links TRBV6-5 to TRBJ1-2, with 8 bases identical to TRBD1. The junction had 15 bases not matched to a gene; V was cut back by 10 bases and J by 8 bases. CDR1 is MNHEY, CDR2 SVGAGI, per germline. The CDR3 totals 14 residues.